These 2 T cell receptor beta chains originate from one sample sequenced in a study of blood T cell repertoires in COVID-19. Profiled with immunoSEQ multiplex PCR; TCRdb holds only in-frame clones, not every one. The sample shows roughly 230,000 clones, 85% to 90% of them seen only once. Sequencing was done on a sample of peripheral blood. Receptor source: a middle-aged woman who had recovered from COVID-19.

The V gene is TRBV28, the J gene TRBJ1-6; 8 bases are a match to TRBD1. Germline V gene sequence: CDR1 MDHEN, CDR2 SYDVKM. This CDR3 contains 17 residues. Trimming removed 3 bases from V and 10 bases from J; junction bases left unmatched: 14. The CDR3 region is CASSFPHQGARSSPLHF. The CDR3 DNA reads as TGTGCCAGCAGTTTTCCACACCAGGGGGCGCGATCGTCACCCCTCCACTTT.

The V call is TRBV24-1, the J call TRBJ2-1; 7 bases agree with TRBD1. V shed 7 bases and J 0 bases; nucleotides not matched to a gene: 17. Germline values: CDR1 KGHDR, CDR2 SFDVKD. The CDR3 contains 19 residues. CDR3 bases: TGTGCCACCAGAGAGGGGGCTTCCCCCGGACGTTACTCCTACAATGAGCAGTTCTTC. This sequence encodes CATREGASPGRYSYNEQFF.